A single sample gave rise to the 20 T cell receptor beta chains below, sequenced in a study of T cell clonality in common variable immunodeficiency. Profiled with immunoSEQ multiplex PCR; TCRdb holds only in-frame clones, not every one. This sample has around 50,000 clones, each found more than once. Specimen: peripheral blood mononuclear cells. The receptors stem from a person between 18 and 70 years old in good health.

The table lists this clone with many counts. The read ends 3 residues shy of where the CDR3 ends; the end is completed using the germline J gene. The chain couples TRBV2 to TRBJ1-1, with unresolved D. V was clipped by 1 base and J by 4 bases, with 10 bases between them. The CDR3 runs to 14 residues. Germline-derived CDR1 and CDR2 are SNHLY and FYNNEI. Incomplete CDR3 DNA: TGTGCCAGCAGTGAAGGGGCGATGGGCACTGAA. Its protein is CASSEGAMGTE. The whole CDR3 protein is CASSEGAMGTEAFF.

Ten or more counts support this clone. The sequenced fragment ends 3 residues before the CDR3 boundary, so the rest is inferred from the germline J gene. V is TRBV5-5 and J is TRBJ1-2; weak D call: TRBD1 (5 bases). Germline V gene lookup returns CDR1 SGHKS and CDR2 YYEKEE (reference sequence). This CDR3 comprises 11 residues. This CDR3 is CASSLVGVYTF. CDR3 bases read: TGTGCCAGCAGCTTGGTAGGGGTT.

This clone occurred many times. The read ends 3 residues before the CDR3 terminus; that terminus is restored from the germline J gene. J is TRBJ1-5 and V is TRBV7-9; 7 positions agree with TRBD1. The V gene end was trimmed by 5 bases and the J gene end by 5 bases; junction bases not matched to a gene: 6. The CDR3 is 14 amino acids. Germline lookup yields CDR1 SEHNR and CDR2 FQNEAQ (reference sequence). CDR3 DNA, as far as it was read: TGTGCCAGCAGCCCCGGGACAGCTTATCAGCCC. The encoded protein is CASSPGTAYQP. The full CDR3 protein is CASSPGTAYQPQHF.

This clone was found many times. The CDR3 end lies 3 residues beyond the end of the read and is filled in from the germline J gene. V and J are TRBV18 and TRBJ2-1, with a weak D call TRBD2 (5 bases). CDR3 length: 12 residues. Germline CDR1 KGHSH, CDR2 LQKENI. V was clipped by 5 bases and J by 5 bases, with 7 bases between them. CDR3 DNA (partial): TGTGCCAGCTCAAGGACTGACAATGAG. Translation gives CASSRTDNE. The full CDR3 is CASSRTDNEQFF. Combining the CDR3 with reference TRBV18 and TRBJ2-1 gives the whole variable domain NAGVMQNPRHLVRRRGQEARLRCSPMKGHSHVYWYRQLPEEGLKFMVYLQKENIIDESGMPKERFSAEFPKEGPSILRIQQVVRGDSAAYFCASSRTDNEQFFGPGTRLTVL.

This clone was found many times. The CDR3 end is not reached by the read, which stops 3 residues before it; the germline J gene fills it in. The chain recombines TRBV20-1 with TRBJ2-5; D gene ambiguous. The CDR3 is 14 residues long. Germline V CDR1 and CDR2: DFQATT, SNEGSKA (reference sequence). V dropped 1 base and J dropped 2 bases, with 11 bases sitting between them. The CDR3 protein is CSARGGDPQETQYF. The sequenced CDR3 bases are TGCAGTGCTAGAGGCGGAGACCCACAAGAGACC.

This clone was seen repeatedly, ten times or more. From the germline J gene comes the end of the CDR3, since the read stops 3 residues before it. This rearrangement joins TRBV30 to TRBJ2-7, with 8 bases that match TRBD1. The CDR3 runs 13 residues. The germline CDR1 and CDR2 sequences are GTSNPN and SVGIG (reference sequence). J lost 2 bases, V lost 8 bases, and 8 bases had no gene match. The sequenced part of the CDR3 DNA is TGTGCCGCGTACGAGACAGGGGCCTACGAG. As protein: CAAYETGAYE. The entire CDR3 reads CAAYETGAYEQYF.

The sample holds many counts of this clone. The read terminates 3 residues before the CDR3 end, so the remaining end is supplied by the germline J gene. The chain joins TRBV18 to TRBJ1-5; no clear D gene. The CDR3 loop spans 15 amino acids. The germline V and J ends were trimmed by 2 bases and 1 base, with 9 bases remaining between them. Germline loops: CDR1 KGHSH, CDR2 LQKENI. CDR3 DNA, as far as it was read: TGTGCCAGCTCACCATCGACGGGGAGCAATCAGCCC. Residues: CASSPSTGSNQP. The full CDR3 protein reads CASSPSTGSNQPQHF.

This clone appeared many times. The CDR3 protein is CASTSEYRKAFF. CDR3 DNA (partial): TGTGCCAGTACCTCTGAGTACAGGAAG. The chain has TRBV19 and TRBJ1-1, with a tentative D call TRBD1 (5 bases). Coverage ceases 3 residues before the CDR3 finishes, and the germline J gene fills in the end. This CDR3 contains 12 residues. Germline CDR1 and CDR2: LNHDA and SQIVND (reference sequence).

This clone was recorded many times. The DNA ends 3 residues before the CDR3 does, and the rest of the CDR3 is filled in from the germline J gene. The gene calls are TRBV30 and TRBJ1-2; no definite D call. The CDR3 runs to 11 residues. The ends were cut back, 4 bases at V and 0 bases at J, with 3 bases in the middle. Per the germline V gene, CDR1 is GTSNPN and CDR2 is SVGIG (reference sequence). The covered CDR3 bases are TGTGCCTGGACCTCTAACTATGGC. Translated: CAWTSNYG. The whole CDR3 sequence reads CAWTSNYGYTF.

The sample holds many counts of this clone. The read gets to within 3 residues of the CDR3 end, and the germline J gene fills in the rest. This chain joins TRBV20-1 and TRBJ2-4, with D uncertain. CDR1 and CDR2 (germline): DFQATT, SNEGSKA (reference sequence). V lost 3 bases to trimming and J lost 5 bases, with 5 bases between them. This CDR3 spans 11 amino acids. The DNA read from the CDR3 is TGCAGTGCTAGCTTTGAAAACATT. Translation gives CSASFENI. The entire CDR3 is CSASFENIQYF.

This clone was recorded many times. The CDR3 is cut off 3 residues early in the read; its end comes from the germline J gene. The chain is built from TRBV5-1 and TRBJ2-2; TRBD2 is a possible D gene (5 bases). CDR3 size: 15 residues. Trimming cost V 4 bases and J 5 bases, with 15 bases left between them. Germline V CDR1 and CDR2: SGHRS, YFSETQ. CDR3 sequence reads: CASSPWPGGTGELFF. The part of the CDR3 DNA that was read is TGCGCCAGCAGCCCCTGGCCGGGCGGGACCGGGGAG.

This clone was detected many times. CDR3 bases read: TGTGCCAGTAGCAATGAGCGGGTCGGTGAG. Translation gives CASSNERVGE. The complete CDR3 reads CASSNERVGEQFF. The gene calls are TRBV19 and TRBJ2-1; weak D call: TRBD2 (6 bases). The read stops 3 residues short of the end of the CDR3; the missing end is completed from the germline J gene. The ends were cut back, 6 bases at V and 9 bases at J, with 15 bases in the middle. The CDR3 has 13 amino acids. In germline, CDR1 is LNHDA, CDR2 SQIVND (reference sequence). Complete variable domain (other parts from reference TRBV19 and TRBJ2-1): DGGITQSPKYLFRKEGQNVTLSCEQNLNHDAMYWYRQDPGQGLRLIYYSQIVNDFQKGDIAEGYSVSREKKESFPLTVTSAQKNPTAFYLCASSNERVGEQFFGPGTRLTVL.

At least ten counts were recorded for this clone. The read is 3 residues too short to cover the CDR3 end, so that end is filled in from the germline J gene. The rearrangement uses TRBV4-2 and TRBJ1-1; TRBD1 might be the D (5 bases). Germline V gene lookup returns CDR1 LGHNA and CDR2 YNFKEQ. V shed 5 bases and J shed 5 bases, with 15 bases lying between them. The CDR3 is 14 residues long. CDR3 sequence: CASSAQERGTEAFF. CDR3 bases read: TGTGCCAGCAGCGCCCAAGAGAGGGGTACTGAA.

This clone was counted at least ten times. The read falls 3 residues short of the CDR3 end, and the missing part is taken from the germline J gene. The rearrangement links TRBV5-1 to TRBJ2-3, with 8 positions matching TRBD2. CDR3 size: 16 residues. V lost 0 bases, J lost 8 bases, and 11 bases stayed unmatched. Germline V gene data show CDR1 as SGHRS and CDR2 as YFSETQ. The sequenced CDR3 bases are TGCGCCAGCAGCTTGGGTGGTAGCGGGGACACCCGTACG. Its protein is CASSLGGSGDTRT. The entire CDR3 protein reads CASSLGGSGDTRTQYF.

Many counts were recorded for this clone. With the read ending 3 residues before the CDR3 end, the germline J gene is used to fill in that end. The gene calls are TRBV6-1 and TRBJ1-2, with D tentatively TRBD1 (5 bases). The germline CDR1 and CDR2 sequences are MNHNS and SASEGT. This CDR3 comprises 15 residues. Trimming shortened V by 0 bases and J by 4 bases, and 12 bases separated the two germline ends. CDR3 DNA (partial): TGTGCCAGCAGTGAAGCCCGGGGGTCAATCTATGGC. Its translation: CASSEARGSIYG. The CDR3, in full, reads CASSEARGSIYGYTF.

In its sample, this clone was seen many times. The observed sequence ends 3 residues before the CDR3 terminus, with the missing tail filled in from the germline J gene. V gene TRBV20-1 combines with J gene TRBJ2-7, with 8 bases that match TRBD1. CDR3 length: 15 amino acids. Germline V gives CDR1 DFQATT, CDR2 SNEGSKA (reference sequence). V lost 1 base, J lost 6 bases, and 11 bases stayed unmatched. The CDR3 bases that were read are TGCAGTGCTAGAGGCCGGACAGGGAAAACAGGCGAG. Protein product: CSARGRTGKTGE. The complete CDR3 protein is CSARGRTGKTGEQYF.

As regards this clone: The CDR3 end is not reached by the read, which stops 3 residues before it; the germline J gene fills it in. This chain joins TRBV6-2 or TRBV6-3 and TRBJ1-2; a weak D match, TRBD1 (6 bases). The CDR3 runs to 12 residues. CDR1 is MNHEY and CDR2 is SVGEGT in the germline V gene. Trimming cost V 8 bases and J 6 bases, with 13 bases left between them. Incomplete CDR3 DNA: TGTGCCAGCGCAGGGGAGGTTCATGGC. Protein product: CASAGEVHG. The CDR3 in full is CASAGEVHGYTF.

With regard to this clone: The read ends 3 residues shy of where the CDR3 ends; the end is completed using the germline J gene. V usage is TRBV10-2 and J usage is TRBJ1-2, with 10 bases fitting TRBD1. The CDR3 is 15 residues long. CDR1 and CDR2 (germline): WSHSY, SAAADI. The covered CDR3 bases are TGCGCCAGCAGTGAGTCGACAGGGGGCATTGGAGGC. Protein: CASSESTGGIGG. The entire CDR3 sequence reads CASSESTGGIGGYTF.

This clone was found many times. The observed sequence ends 3 residues before the CDR3 terminus, with the missing tail filled in from the germline J gene. The V call is TRBV20-1, the J call TRBJ2-5; 9 bases are shared with TRBD2. With V trimmed by 2 bases and J by 4 bases, 5 bases remained unmatched. CDR1 DFQATT and CDR2 SNEGSKA come from the germline V gene (reference sequence). CDR3 size: 14 residues. CDR3 DNA (partial): TGCAGTGCTAGACGGGCGGGGGGGCGAGAGACC. Encoded protein: CSARRAGGRET. The full CDR3 protein reads CSARRAGGRETQYF.

CDR3 bases read: TGTGCCAGCAGTCCAGGTGCAGACAATGAC. This codes for CASSPGADND. The whole CDR3 sequence reads CASSPGADNDYTF. The V call is TRBV6-2 or TRBV6-3, the J call TRBJ1-2; D is unclear. The read halts 3 residues ahead of the CDR3 end, with the missing end drawn from the germline J gene. The CDR3 runs 13 residues. In germline, CDR1 is MNHEY, CDR2 SVGEGT.